This T cell receptor beta chain was identified during a study of T-cell reconstitution after alpha-beta-depleted transplantation in children. Broader study findings: Diversity and T-cell counts at one year after transplant derived mostly from new T cells. Certain patients had high TCRbeta diversity at day 60, and it came from recipient T cells and thymic progenitors that survived.

This clonotype was recorded at least ten times. Its antigen is currently unknown. Unique molecular identifiers were incorporated when the TCRbeta library was constructed. TCRdb processed the PCR reads anew with MiXCR; each CDR3 protein has one entry. The sample shows a few hundred thousand distinct CDR3 sequences, 10% to 15% of them seen only once. The germline V and J ends were trimmed by 0 bases and 0 bases, with 9 bases remaining between them. CDR1 and CDR2 from the germline V gene are SQVTM and ANQGSEA. This CDR3 contains 14 residues. The source material was PBMCs, mostly from graft donor cells, sampled 360 days after TCRalphabeta/CD19-depleted stem cell transplant. The origin of this receptor is a male patient younger than 18 who had a stem cell transplant for acute myeloid leukemia, so the T cells may come from the graft donor. V usage is TRBV29-1 and J usage is TRBJ2-7; D perhaps matches TRBD1 (6 bases). CDR3 in DNA: TGCAGCGTTGAAGACAGGGGTGCCTCCTACGAGCAGTACTTC. It encodes CSVEDRGASYEQYF.